What follows are 20 T cell receptor beta chains derived from one specimen sequenced in a study of T cells in tumors after PD-1 blockade. Libraries were prepared by immunoSEQ multiplex PCR; TCRdb keeps only in-frame clonotypes and omits some of them. Here the sample spans 4,500 to 7,000 clones, approximately 80% being singletons. The sample here was PBMCs, taken after anti-PD-1 therapy. These receptors were collected from a human donor with advanced basal cell or squamous cell carcinoma (not recorded which).

The V call is TRBV10-1, the J call TRBJ1-2; D is uncertain. This CDR3 has 15 amino acids. V lost 0 bases and J 7 bases, leaving 15 bases between the germline ends. Germline CDR1 and CDR2: WNHNN and SYGVQD (reference sequence). CDR3 in amino acids: CASSESSTRMGGYTF. The CDR3 DNA sequence: TGCGCCAGCAGTGAGTCTTCTACTCGGATGGGTGGCTACACCTTC.

This sequence joins TRBV6-2 or TRBV6-3 and TRBJ2-5; a possible D gene is TRBD1 (6 bases). The V gene's germline CDR1 is MNHEY and CDR2 SVGEGT. The CDR3 is 15 residues long. V was cut by 0 bases and J by 5 bases, with 13 bases left in between. CDR3 protein: CASSYSMAGAETQYF. The CDR3 DNA sequence: TGTGCCAGCAGTTACTCGATGGCAGGGGCTGAGACCCAGTACTTC.

The chain combines TRBV9 with TRBJ1-2; 10 bases map to TRBD1. Looked up from germline, CDR1 is SGDLS and CDR2 is YYNGEE. Trimming took 3 bases from V and 3 from J; bases not matched to a gene: 14. This CDR3 region has 18 residues. This CDR3 reads CASSATGTGVRLDYGYTF. CDR3 DNA: TGTGCCAGCAGCGCGACCGGGACAGGGGTCCGTCTGGACTATGGCTACACCTTC.

This clone was detected only once. The chain links TRBV6-5 to TRBJ1-6, with no clear D. The CDR3 loop spans 15 amino acids. Per germline, CDR1 MNHEY and CDR2 SVGAGI. Trimming removed 5 bases at V and 4 bases at J, with 12 bases between. This chain's CDR3 is CASSLSGGYNSPLHF. The CDR3 coding sequence is TGTGCCAGCAGTCTCTCTGGTGGTTATAATTCACCCCTCCACTTT.

The V call is TRBV19, the J call TRBJ1-2, with a tentative D call TRBD1 (5 bases). There are 14 residues in the CDR3. Looked up from germline, CDR1 is LNHDA and CDR2 is SQIVND (reference sequence). Trimming shortened V by 3 bases and J by 7 bases, and 15 bases separated the two germline ends. CDR3 residues: CASSMSAGSSGYTF. The CDR3 DNA reads TGTGCCAGTAGTATGTCGGCAGGGAGTTCTGGCTACACCTTC. The whole variable domain, remainder taken from reference TRBV19 and TRBJ1-2, is DGGITQSPKYLFRKEGQNVTLSCEQNLNHDAMYWYRQDPGQGLRLIYYSQIVNDFQKGDIAEGYSVSREKKESFPLTVTSAQKNPTAFYLCASSMSAGSSGYTFGSGTRLTVV.

The rearrangement uses TRBV18 and TRBJ1-5; TRBD1 aligns across 8 bases. Germline V CDR1 and CDR2: KGHSH, LQKENI. J lost 2 bases, V lost 8 bases, and 2 bases had no gene match. This CDR3 has 13 residues. The CDR3: CASATGGNQPQHF. CDR3 nucleotide sequence: TGTGCCAGCGCGACAGGGGGCAATCAGCCCCAGCATTTT.

A remark on this clone: Distinct nucleotide sequences in the sample also encode this CDR3. V is TRBV5-1 and J is TRBJ2-1; D is undetermined. Germline CDR1 reads SGHRS; CDR2 reads YFSETQ. CDR3 length: 14 residues. V lost 1 base to trimming and J lost 4 bases, with 9 bases between them. In DNA form, the CDR3 reads TGCGCCAGCAGCTTGACGGATATTTACAATGAGCAGTTCTTC. It codes for CASSLTDIYNEQFF.

This chain links TRBV27 with TRBJ1-5, with 9 bases fitting TRBD1. There are 15 residues in the CDR3. V lost 3 bases and J lost 3; bases outside the gene matches: 3. CDR1 is MNHEY, CDR2 SMNVEV, per germline (reference sequence). CDR3 sequence: CASSLGQGVNQPQHF. DNA for the CDR3: TGTGCCAGCAGTTTGGGACAGGGAGTCAATCAGCCCCAGCATTTT.

This rearrangement joins TRBV4-2 to TRBJ1-4; D is perhaps TRBD1 (6 bases). CDR3 length equals 13 residues. Per the germline V gene, CDR1 is LGHNA and CDR2 is YNFKEQ. Deletions cut 7 bases from V and 5 bases from J, with 11 bases between. CDR3 sequence (DNA): TGTGCCAGCAACCCACAGGGAAATGAAAAACTGTTTTTT. Translating gives CASNPQGNEKLFF.

V is TRBV19 and J is TRBJ1-2; 7 bases map to TRBD1. Germline CDR1 LNHDA, CDR2 SQIVND (reference sequence). The CDR3 is made up of 13 amino acids. Trimming removed 6 bases from V and 7 bases from J; junction bases left unmatched: 8. The CDR3 region is CASREQGRFGYTF. CDR3 nucleotides: TGTGCCAGTAGGGAACAGGGGAGATTTGGCTACACCTTC.

The genes are TRBV7-2 and TRBJ2-7; a possible D gene is TRBD2 (5 bases). This CDR3 contains 14 residues. The V end lost 1 base, the J end lost 2 bases, and 9 bases lay between the germline ends. Germline V gene sequence: CDR1 SGHTA, CDR2 FQGNSA. The CDR3 bases are TGTGCCAGCAGCTTAGGAGTCGGGGCCTACGAGCAGTACTTC. Encoded protein: CASSLGVGAYEQYF.

This clone has just a few counts. The rearrangement uses TRBV5-6 and TRBJ2-7, with D possibly being TRBD1 (6 bases). V gave up 0 bases and J gave up 6 bases, with 13 bases separating them. The CDR3 is 14 amino acids. CDR1 and CDR2 from the germline V gene are SGHDT and YYEEEE. The chain's CDR3 is CASSLVMSRGEQYF. CDR3 in DNA: TGTGCCAGCAGCTTGGTTATGAGCAGGGGCGAGCAGTACTTC.

The chain carries TRBV7-8 and TRBJ2-3; 7 bases are a match to TRBD1. The V gene's germline CDR1 is SGHVS and CDR2 FQNEAQ. Trimming cost V 5 bases and J 11 bases; bases outside gene matches: 7. This CDR3 has 12 amino acids. The CDR3 DNA follows: TGTGCCAGCAGCCCTCAGGGGGATGGGCAGTATTTT. Amino acid sequence: CASSPQGDGQYF.

The rearrangement joins TRBV5-6 to TRBJ2-1; D gene ambiguous. Trimming took off 2 bases at V and 6 bases at J, with 12 bases between the two ends. The CDR3 consists of 14 residues. Germline V gene lookup returns CDR1 SGHDT and CDR2 YYEEEE. CDR3 bases: TGTGCCAGCAGCTTCTCGGATGAAGGCAATGAGCAGTTCTTC. This gives the protein CASSFSDEGNEQFF.

J is TRBJ2-3 and V is TRBV5-6, with 15 bases identical to TRBD2. The V gene end was trimmed by 2 bases and the J gene end by 2 bases; junction bases not matched to a gene: 9. The CDR3 has 19 amino acids. Germline V gene lookup returns CDR1 SGHDT and CDR2 YYEEEE. The CDR3 nucleotides read TGTGCCAGCAGCTTTCCTTCCGGGACTAGCGGGGGGTTCACAGATACGCAGTATTTT. This sequence encodes CASSFPSGTSGGFTDTQYF.

V gene TRBV6-2 or TRBV6-3 combines with J gene TRBJ2-1, with 11 bases identical to TRBD2. V shed 2 bases, J shed 4 bases, and the junction held 7 bases outside the gene matches. The V gene's germline CDR1 is MNHEY and CDR2 SVGEGT. This CDR3 has 17 amino acids. The CDR3 coding sequence is TGTGCCAGCAGTTACCTGGTAGCGGGGGGGACTTACAATGAGCAGTTCTTC. This gives the protein CASSYLVAGGTYNEQFF.

V and J are TRBV5-4 and TRBJ2-5; 7 bases line up with TRBD2. The CDR3 spans 15 residues. V lost 4 bases to trimming and J lost 0 bases; unmatched junction nucleotides: 6. Germline-derived CDR1 and CDR2 are SGHNT and YYREEE (reference sequence). CDR3 coding DNA: TGTGCCAGCAGCCGCCCTGGGGGGGACCAAGAGACCCAGTACTTC. Its protein product is CASSRPGGDQETQYF.

This chain links TRBV30 with TRBJ2-1; D is possibly TRBD1 (5 bases). Germline-derived CDR1 and CDR2 are GTSNPN and SVGIG (reference sequence). The germline V and J ends were trimmed by 4 bases and 2 bases, with 9 bases remaining between them. CDR3 size: 13 residues. The CDR3 here is CAWTRTTYNEQFF. CDR3 bases: TGTGCCTGGACCCGGACAACCTACAATGAGCAGTTCTTC.

The chain couples TRBV3-1 (or the pseudogene TRBV3-2) to TRBJ1-3, with D possibly TRBD1 on 5 matching bases. The CDR3 is made up of 19 amino acids. The germline V gene encodes CDR1 LGHDT and CDR2 YNNKEL (reference sequence). V was clipped by 0 bases and J by 4 bases, with 22 bases between them. The CDR3 region is CASSQERWTQVGLGNTIYF. The CDR3 nucleotides read TGTGCCAGCAGCCAAGAAAGATGGACGCAAGTGGGGCTGGGAAACACCATATATTTT.

V is TRBV9 and J is TRBJ1-6, with TRBD1 identical over 8 bases. This CDR3 contains 18 residues. Germline V gene lookup returns CDR1 SGDLS and CDR2 YYNGEE. The junction had 8 bases not matched to a gene; V was cut back by 3 bases and J by 0 bases. CDR3 protein: CASSGGQALSSYNSPLHF. The CDR3 region has the DNA TGTGCCAGCAGCGGGGGACAGGCATTAAGCTCCTATAATTCACCCCTCCACTTT. Together with reference TRBV9 and TRBJ1-6, the CDR3 gives the full variable domain: DSGVTQTPKHLITATGQRVTLRCSPRSGDLSVYWYQQSLDQGLQFLIQYYNGEERAKGNILERFSAQQFPDLHSELNLSSLELGDSALYFCASSGGQALSSYNSPLHFGNGTRLTVT.